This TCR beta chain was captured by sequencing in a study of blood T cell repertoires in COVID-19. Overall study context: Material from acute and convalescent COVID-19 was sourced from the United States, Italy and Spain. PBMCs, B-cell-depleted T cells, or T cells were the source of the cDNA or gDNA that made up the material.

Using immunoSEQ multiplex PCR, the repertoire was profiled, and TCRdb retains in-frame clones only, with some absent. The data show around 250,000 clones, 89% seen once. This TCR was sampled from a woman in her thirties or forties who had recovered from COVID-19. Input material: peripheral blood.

This CDR3 is CASSTMDGRAGTQYF. The CDR3 nucleotides read TGTGCCAGCAGCACGATGGACGGGAGGGCCGGCACGCAGTATTTT. The chain has TRBV2 and TRBJ2-3, with 8 positions matching TRBD2. CDR1 is SNHLY, CDR2 FYNNEI, per germline. The V segment lost 6 bases and the J segment 9 bases; nucleotides outside the gene matches: 14. The CDR3 runs 15 residues.